This T cell receptor beta chain was sequenced during a study of blood T cell repertoires in COVID-19. On the study more broadly: Acute and convalescent COVID-19 samples came from the United States, Italy and Spain.

V dropped 2 bases and J dropped 0; count of bases not matched to a gene: 4. Germline V gives CDR1 SGHVS, CDR2 FNYEAQ. The CDR3 sequence is 18 residues long. The protocol was immunoSEQ multiplex PCR, while the TCRdb copy is restricted to in-frame clones and leaves out a portion. The data hold about 300,000 clones, with under 90% observed a single time. The sequence was collected from a man younger than 40 who had recovered from COVID-19. Material for sequencing was PBMCs or T cells enriched from blood (not recorded which). The chain recombines TRBV7-6 with TRBJ2-5, with 15 bases matching TRBD2. The CDR3 spells CASSLFGTSGGYQETQYF. Here the CDR3 DNA reads TGTGCCAGCAGCTTATTCGGGACTAGCGGGGGGTACCAAGAGACCCAGTACTTC.